This T cell receptor beta chain was recovered during a study of T cell changes during pregnancy in multiple sclerosis. Clones were read by immunoSEQ multiplex PCR, and TCRdb kept only the in-frame ones, dropping some. The table records fewer than 70,000 clones, around 90% of them present only once. This CDR3 region has 16 residues. Germline-derived CDR1 and CDR2 are MNHEY and SMNVEV (reference sequence). J gave up 9 bases and V 4 bases, and 12 bases lay outside the gene matches. This TCR was recovered from a female donor with multiple sclerosis, enrolled in a pregnancy study. The chain links TRBV27 to TRBJ1-6; 7 nucleotides match TRBD1. The sample consisted of peripheral blood, taken in the third trimester of pregnancy. In DNA, the CDR3 is TGTGCCAGCAGTTCCCTCGGGACAGTCGGCGCTTCACCCCTCCACTTT. Protein sequence: CASSSLGTVGASPLHF.